What follows is one TCR beta chain and its context. Its antigen is unknown. Repertoires were sampled repeatedly during chemoradiotherapy. This table comes from immunoSEQ multiplex PCR, and its TCRdb copy is limited to in-frame clones, with some not included. The data show about 8,800 clones, with approximately 70% seen just once and over 9.5% held by the top ten. These data originate in a study of chemoradiotherapy in HPV16-positive cancers. Whole-study findings and limits: HPV-specific T cells were functionally defined from only a couple of HPV16-positive patients.

The TCR originated in a human donor with HPV-associated anogenital cancer. Source: tumor tissue, taken from a patient who underwent chemoradiotherapy.

The CDR3 sequence: CASSPRTGPTNTGELFF. CDR3 in DNA: TGTGCCAGCAGCCCCCGGACGGGACCGACGAACACCGGGGAGCTGTTTTTT. The chain employs TRBV7-6 and TRBJ2-2, with D perhaps given as TRBD1 or TRBD2 (5 bases each). Deletions cut 5 bases from V and 0 bases from J, with 16 bases between. The CDR3 is made up of 17 amino acids. Germline V CDR1 and CDR2: SGHVS, FNYEAQ.